Presented here are 24 T cell receptor beta chains from one specimen sequenced in a study of CD8 T cells in ankylosing spondylitis. Findings and caveats of the study: Typical of ankylosing spondylitis blood, it appeared, was a TCR beta motif of eight highly homologous variants.

TCRdb reprocessed the 5' RACE reads via MiXCR and lists one record per CDR3 protein. Among 200,000 to 250,000 distinct CDR3 sequences listed, 6% to 8.5% were seen once. No antigen has been assigned to these receptors. The sample comprised blood, either unsorted or a sorted T cell fraction (not recorded which). The receptors were sampled from a male donor with ankylosing spondylitis.

The rearrangement links TRBV2 to TRBJ2-7; 7 nucleotides match TRBD2. This CDR3 is built from 15 residues. The V and J ends lost 0 bases and 6 bases, in that order; junction bases with no gene match: 8. The germline CDR1 and CDR2 sequences are SNHLY and FYNNEI. The CDR3 nucleotides are TGTGCCAGCAGTGAAGCGCCGGCCAGGGAGGGCGAGCAGTACTTC. Protein product: CASSEAPAREGEQYF.

This clonotype showed up many times. CDR3 sequence reads: CASSRRGAAYNEQFF. CDR3 bases: TGTGCCAGCAGCCGACGGGGGGCGGCCTACAATGAGCAGTTCTTC. This chain joins TRBV7-2 and TRBJ2-1; a weak D match, TRBD2 (7 bases). Germline V gene sequence: CDR1 SGHTA, CDR2 FQGNSA. The CDR3 spans 15 residues. V lost 5 bases to trimming and J lost 2 bases, with 13 bases between them.

The CDR3 spells CASSYVIGDGANVLTF. The DNA of the CDR3 is TGTGCCAGCAGTTACGTGATAGGGGATGGGGCCAACGTCCTGACTTTC. The V and J genes are TRBV6-2 or TRBV6-3 and TRBJ2-6; a weak D match, TRBD1 (5 bases). Trimming pared 2 bases from V and 3 bases from J, leaving 11 bases between. Germline values: CDR1 MNHEY, CDR2 SVGEGT. This CDR3 comprises 16 residues.

This chain links TRBV10-1 with TRBJ2-7; D not certain. This CDR3 spans 16 amino acids. Germline assignment: CDR1 WNHNN and CDR2 SYGVQD (reference sequence). V lost 4 bases to trimming and J lost 7 bases, with 23 bases between them. In DNA form, the CDR3 reads TGCGCCAGCAGTGTCGCGAAGAACCTACCCGCACCTGAGCAGTACTTC. It codes for CASSVAKNLPAPEQYF.

This clonotype was recorded at least ten times. The chain uses TRBV3-1 and TRBJ2-5; D uncertain. CDR1 LGHDT and CDR2 YNNKEL come from the germline V gene (reference sequence). The CDR3 is 14 amino acids. Trimming removed 1 base at V and 5 bases at J, with 11 bases between. The CDR3 coding sequence is TGTGCCAGCAGCCAAGGACTGGCGCGGGAGACCCAGTACTTC. Its translation is CASSQGLARETQYF.

As to this clonotype: Just one base apart from a much larger clone, this may be a read error. The chain links TRBV7-9 to TRBJ2-1, with D tentatively TRBD2 (6 bases). The germline V gene encodes CDR1 SEHNR and CDR2 FQNEAQ (reference sequence). The CDR3 consists of 15 residues. CDR3 in DNA: TGTGCCACCAGCTCCAGCGGGCAAGCATACAATGAGCAGTTCTTC. It codes for CATSSSGQAYNEQFF.

This clonotype was recorded at least ten times. The chain combines TRBV7-9 with TRBJ2-7; 11 nucleotides match TRBD2. Germline-derived CDR1 and CDR2 are SEHNR and FQNEAQ (reference sequence). The CDR3 loop spans 15 amino acids. The V segment lost 2 bases and the J segment 3 bases; nucleotides outside the gene matches: 3. The DNA for the CDR3 is TGTGCCAGCAGCTTAACGACTAGCGGGATCTACGAGCAGTACTTC. It codes for CASSLTTSGIYEQYF.

This clonotype was recorded at least ten times. This rearrangement joins TRBV27 to TRBJ2-6, with D possibly TRBD1 on 6 matching bases. The length of the CDR3 is 15 residues. V was trimmed by 2 bases and J by 3 bases, leaving 8 bases between them. CDR1 is MNHEY, CDR2 SMNVEV, per germline (reference sequence). This CDR3 reads CASSLGGGGANVLTF. The CDR3, as DNA: TGTGCCAGCAGTTTAGGGGGCGGTGGGGCCAACGTCCTGACTTTC.

This clonotype was detected ten times or more. The chain carries TRBV6-1 and TRBJ2-3; 8 bases are a match to TRBD2. J was trimmed by 3 bases and V by 6 bases; bases with no gene match: 14. CDR3 length: 17 residues. Germline V gene lookup returns CDR1 MNHNS and CDR2 SASEGT. CDR3 sequence reads: CASSSPTQRGLTDTQYF. The CDR3 DNA reads TGTGCCAGCAGCTCCCCCACACAGCGGGGGCTGACAGATACGCAGTATTTT.

This clonotype was counted at least ten times. The chain links TRBV29-1 to TRBJ2-2; D is ambiguous. The CDR3 sequence is 11 residues long. Trimming left V 2 bases short and J 5 bases short, with 3 bases between. Germline V gene lookup returns CDR1 SQVTM and CDR2 ANQGSEA. The DNA for the CDR3 is TGCAGCGTTGAATGGACCGGGGAGCTGTTTTTT. Amino acids: CSVEWTGELFF.

This clonotype was seen repeatedly, ten times or more. The chain combines TRBV4-1 with TRBJ1-6; D ambiguous. The germline V gene encodes CDR1 MGHRA and CDR2 YSYEKL. This CDR3 region has 14 residues. Trimming removed 1 base from V and 8 bases from J, with 9 bases in between. CDR3 sequence: CASSQGYRDSPLHF. The CDR3 coding sequence is TGCGCCAGCAGCCAAGGATACAGAGATTCACCCCTCCACTTT.

The sample holds many counts of this clonotype. This chain joins TRBV6-1 and TRBJ1-4, with 9 bases matching TRBD1. V trimming: 5 bases; J trimming: 0 bases; junction bases outside the gene matches: 7. Germline-derived CDR1 and CDR2 are MNHNS and SASEGT. CDR3 length equals 17 residues. For the CDR3, the DNA is TGTGCCAGCAGTCGGGACAGGGCGTTTGCAACTAATGAAAAACTGTTTTTT. Translation: CASSRDRAFATNEKLFF.

The V call is TRBV6-1, the J call TRBJ1-1; 7 bases match TRBD1. V was clipped by 6 bases and J by 4 bases; unmatched bases: 11. The CDR3 has 15 amino acids. The V gene's germline CDR1 is MNHNS and CDR2 SASEGT. The CDR3 protein is CASRNHRGRFTEAFF. In DNA, the CDR3 is TGTGCCAGCAGGAACCACAGGGGTCGATTCACTGAAGCTTTCTTT.

This clonotype came up a few times. This chain links TRBV12-3 or TRBV12-4 with TRBJ1-1; unclear D gene. The germline V and J ends were trimmed by 10 bases and 0 bases, with 9 bases remaining between them. The CDR3 sequence is 12 residues long. In DNA form, the CDR3 reads TGTGCCACGACGCAGATGAACACTGAAGCTTTCTTT. Its translation is CATTQMNTEAFF.

The rearrangement uses TRBV15 and TRBJ2-7; weak D call: TRBD2 (5 bases). V shed 0 bases and J shed 1 base, with 10 bases lying between them. The germline V gene has CDR1 LNHNV and CDR2 YYDKDF (reference sequence). The CDR3 is made up of 15 amino acids. In nucleotides, the CDR3 is TGTGCCACCAGCAGAGATTATACGGGATCCTACGAGCAGTACTTC. Translated: CATSRDYTGSYEQYF.

This clonotype was seen ten or more times. The chain carries TRBV12-3 or TRBV12-4 and TRBJ2-3; 8 bases map to TRBD2. The CDR3 is 14 amino acids. V shed 6 bases and J 2 bases; nucleotides not matched to a gene: 4. CDR3 coding DNA: TGTGCCAGCAGCCGGGGGGGGTACACAGATACGCAGTATTTT. It is translated as CASSRGGYTDTQYF.

This clonotype has ten or more counts. The chain uses TRBV24-1 and TRBJ2-5; the match to TRBD1 covers 7 bases. This CDR3 region has 16 residues. Losses at the gene ends were 3 bases for V and 5 bases for J; bases not matched to a gene: 11. Germline CDR1 is KGHDR and CDR2 is SFDVKD. The DNA of the CDR3 is TGTGCCACCAGTGATCGCCCGACAGGGAAATTCGAGACCCAGTACTTC. Amino acid sequence: CATSDRPTGKFETQYF.

At least ten counts were recorded for this clonotype. CDR3 bases: TGTGCCAGCAGTCTCGGGGGACTAGCGGGAGCAGATACGCAGTATTTT. Residues: CASSLGGLAGADTQYF. V and J are TRBV12-3 or TRBV12-4 and TRBJ2-3, with 14 bases aligning to TRBD2. The CDR3 is 16 residues long. Trimming took 5 bases from V and 4 from J; bases not matched to a gene: 5.

This clonotype appeared a few times. The V and J genes are TRBV20-1 and TRBJ2-5; D is unresolved. Trimming shortened V by 3 bases and J by 5 bases, and 10 bases separated the two germline ends. CDR1 is DFQATT and CDR2 is SNEGSKA in the germline V gene (reference sequence). There are 12 residues in the CDR3. CDR3 loop: CSARVPPETQYF. The CDR3 bases are TGCAGTGCTAGGGTCCCCCCGGAGACCCAGTACTTC.

This clonotype was detected ten times or more. The V gene is TRBV28, the J gene TRBJ2-7; maybe TRBD1 (5 bases). This CDR3 comprises 14 residues. The germline V and J ends were trimmed by 3 bases and 2 bases, with 11 bases remaining between them. The germline V gene encodes CDR1 MDHEN and CDR2 SYDVKM. Here the CDR3 DNA reads TGTGCCAGCAGTTTCGGCAGGGCAACCTACGAGCAGTACTTC. It yields the protein CASSFGRATYEQYF.

This clonotype was detected ten times or more. The rearrangement uses TRBV29-1 and TRBJ2-7, with TRBD2 matching 10 bases. Looked up from germline, CDR1 is SQVTM and CDR2 is ANQGSEA. The CDR3 spans 14 residues. The junction had 4 bases not matched to a gene; V was cut back by 3 bases and J by 2 bases. CDR3 nucleotides: TGCAGCGTTGAGAAGCGGGGGGGTACCTACGAGCAGTACTTC. Translation: CSVEKRGGTYEQYF.

This clonotype occurred a few times. CDR3 in amino acids: CAISELQGVKGEAFF. The CDR3, as DNA: TGTGCCATCAGTGAGCTTCAGGGGGTGAAGGGTGAAGCTTTCTTT. The V and J genes are TRBV10-3 and TRBJ1-1, with TRBD1 identical over 7 bases. With 2 bases clipped from V and 7 bases from J, the junction kept 10 bases outside the gene matches. The CDR3 sequence is 15 residues long. Germline assignment: CDR1 ENHRY and CDR2 SYGVKD.

In this sample, this clonotype turned up many times. The genes are TRBV5-5 and TRBJ1-4; D is unclear. This CDR3 is built from 14 residues. Per germline, CDR1 SGHKS and CDR2 YYEKEE (reference sequence). Deletions cut 1 base from V and 8 bases from J, with 12 bases between. CDR3 sequence reads: CASSLIPPREKLFF. For the CDR3, the DNA is TGTGCCAGCAGCTTGATCCCCCCACGGGAAAAACTGTTTTTT.

At least ten counts were recorded for this clonotype. The V gene is TRBV6-2 or TRBV6-3, the J gene TRBJ2-5; 9 positions match TRBD2. CDR1 and CDR2 (germline): MNHEY, SVGEGT. There are 17 residues in the CDR3. The V gene end was trimmed by 7 bases and the J gene end by 0 bases; junction bases not matched to a gene: 12. The CDR3 DNA sequence: TGTGCCAGCATTTCCCTGACGCGGGAGGGGTACCAAGAGACCCAGTACTTC. Translated, it gives CASISLTREGYQETQYF.